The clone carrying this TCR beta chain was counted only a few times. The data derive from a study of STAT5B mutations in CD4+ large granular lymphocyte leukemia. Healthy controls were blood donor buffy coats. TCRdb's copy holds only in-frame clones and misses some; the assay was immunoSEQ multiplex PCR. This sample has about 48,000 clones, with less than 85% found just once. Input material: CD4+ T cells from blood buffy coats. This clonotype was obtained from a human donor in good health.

CDR3 coding DNA: TGTGCCAGCAGCTTAGCGGAGAACACTGAAGCTTTCTTT. Translated: CASSLAENTEAFF. This chain joins TRBV11-3 and TRBJ1-1, with no clear D. Germline V gene lookup returns CDR1 SGHNT and CDR2 YENEEA. Deletions cut 1 base from V and 1 base from J, with 4 bases between. The CDR3 is 13 residues long.